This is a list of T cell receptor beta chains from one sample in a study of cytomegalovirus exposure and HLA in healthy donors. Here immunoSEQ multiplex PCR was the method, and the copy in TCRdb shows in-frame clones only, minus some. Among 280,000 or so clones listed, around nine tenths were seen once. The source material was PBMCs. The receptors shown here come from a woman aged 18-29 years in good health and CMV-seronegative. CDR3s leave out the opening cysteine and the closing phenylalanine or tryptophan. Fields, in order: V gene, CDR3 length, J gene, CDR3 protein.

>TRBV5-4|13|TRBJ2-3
ASSGGLASSDTQY
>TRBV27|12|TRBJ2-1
ASSLSGGAVEQF
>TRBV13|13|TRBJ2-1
ASSSDRGIFNEQF
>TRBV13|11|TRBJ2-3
ASSGSRTDTQY
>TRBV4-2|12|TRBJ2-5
ASSQDRGLETQY
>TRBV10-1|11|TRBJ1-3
ANWRAPGNTIY
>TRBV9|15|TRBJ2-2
ASSVDRTGSNTGELF
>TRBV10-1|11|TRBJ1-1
ATRDSLNTEAF
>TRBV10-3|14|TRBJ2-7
AIRTSPWGSEYEQY
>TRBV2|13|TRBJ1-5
ASSEEEGGNQPQH
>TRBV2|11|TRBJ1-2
ASSESGGAGYT
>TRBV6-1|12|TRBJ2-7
ASIRTSGAYEQY
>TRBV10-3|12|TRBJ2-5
AISSPGTSKTQY
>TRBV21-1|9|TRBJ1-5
ARGQDQPQH
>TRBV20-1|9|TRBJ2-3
SAEGTDTQY
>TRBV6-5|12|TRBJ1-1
ASSSGQGNTEAF
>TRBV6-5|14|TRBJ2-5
ASSYVGGGRQETQY
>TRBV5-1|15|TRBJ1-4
ASSLGRGPGPGEKLF
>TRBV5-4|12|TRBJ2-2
ASTPDSPHGELF
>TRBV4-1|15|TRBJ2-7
ASSQGLAGIISYEQY
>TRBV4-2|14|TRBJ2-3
ASSQVGGQSTDTQY
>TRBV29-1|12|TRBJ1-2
SVVAPGTANGYT
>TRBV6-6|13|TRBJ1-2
ASSYPTTGNYGYT
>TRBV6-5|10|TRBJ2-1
ASMSVANEQF
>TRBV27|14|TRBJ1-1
ASSPRPPDRNTEAF
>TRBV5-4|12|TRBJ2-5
ASSPRTSLETQY
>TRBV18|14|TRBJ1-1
ASSPWTGGRNTEAF
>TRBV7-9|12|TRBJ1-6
ASSLVREGSPLH
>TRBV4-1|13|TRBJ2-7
ASSQRGQGSYEQY
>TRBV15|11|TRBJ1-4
ATSRALPEKLF
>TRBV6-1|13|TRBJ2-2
ASSAGTANTGELF
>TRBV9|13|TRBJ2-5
ASSLRQGGGETQY
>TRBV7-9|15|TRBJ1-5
ASSLGDRSFSNQPQH
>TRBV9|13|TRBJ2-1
ASSGSGTSGGEQF
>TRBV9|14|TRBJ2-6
ASSGRRSPGANVLT
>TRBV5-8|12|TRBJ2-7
ASSRGAGTYEQY
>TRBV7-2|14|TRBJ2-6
ASSYNPYSGANVLT
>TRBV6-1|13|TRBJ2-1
ASSQLAIPLYEQF
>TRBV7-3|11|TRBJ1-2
ASSLKRGYGYT
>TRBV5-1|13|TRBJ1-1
ASSREAARNTEAF
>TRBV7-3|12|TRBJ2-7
ASSLVGGSYEQY
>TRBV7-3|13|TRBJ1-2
ASSLTPGGVGGYT
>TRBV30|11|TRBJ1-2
AWSGQGAIGYT